This T cell receptor beta chain was obtained from a study of metastatic and nonmetastatic thyroid tumors. Study as a whole: The comparison covered peripheral blood and tumor or nodule tissue in malignant and benign thyroid patients. Study results and caveats: A significant increase in TCR beta diversity was reportedly seen in malignant thyroid tumors relative to benign nodules, in blood and tumor.

Per the study methods: A classifier for distant metastasis in papillary thyroid cancer was constructed using CDR3 differences observed across clinicopathological groups. TCRdb called clones again from the PCR reads with MiXCR. In this record, the V and J calls reflect TCRdb's handling and not the investigators' own analysis. The data contain about 14,000 clones, roughly a fifth of them singletons. This clone was observed a few times. Its antigen is currently unknown. Among the patients, none had received any treatment before thyroid surgery. Germline CDR1 and CDR2: SGDLS and YYNGEE. CDR3 size: 16 residues. V dropped 3 bases and J dropped 4; count of bases not matched to a gene: 9.

The sample consisted of blood. The TCR comes from a female donor with papillary thyroid cancer or a benign thyroid nodule (not recorded which). Some clones in this sample may be carry-over from other donors' samples. The chain combines TRBV9 with TRBJ1-3, with 8 bases lining up with TRBD1. The DNA for the CDR3 is TGTGCCAGCAGCGGATCAGGGGGCGCGAAAGGAAACACCATATATTTT. Encoded protein: CASSGSGGAKGNTIYF.